These 31 T cell receptor beta chains share one sample of origin, sequenced in a study of CD8+ T cells in alopecia areata. Treatment here: oral pan-JAK inhibitor, 5-10 mg twice daily. cDNA serving as the sequencing template came from extracted, reverse transcribed RNA. The assay was immunoSEQ multiplex PCR, and TCRdb's table has in-frame clones only and misses some. The sample includes 70,000 or so clones, 25% to 35% seen only once; the top ten take about 16%. The specimen was CD8+ T cells sorted from blood, collected at week 4, from a patient treated with tofacitinib. The receptor source for this set is a human donor with alopecia areata.

This clone was picked up many times. In the same sample, other DNA sequences code for this CDR3. The chain links TRBV7-2 to TRBJ2-7; D ambiguous. Looked up from germline, CDR1 is SGHTA and CDR2 is FQGNSA. This CDR3 has 11 amino acids. V was cut by 2 bases and J by 1 base, with 0 bases left in between. CDR3 coding DNA: TGTGCCAGCAGCTTATCCTACGAGCAGTACTTC. Its translation: CASSLSYEQYF. The full variable domain, rest sourced from reference TRBV7-2 and TRBJ2-7, is GAGVSQSPSNKVTEKGKDVELRCDPISGHTALYWYRQSLGQGLEFLIYFQGNSAPDKSGLPSDRFSAERTGGSVSTLTIQRTQQEDSAVYLCASSLSYEQYFGPGTRLTVT.

The rearrangement joins TRBV9 to TRBJ2-7; perhaps TRBD2 as D (5 bases). The CDR3 has 16 amino acids. Germline CDR1 and CDR2: SGDLS and YYNGEE. V shed 4 bases and J shed 0 bases, with 17 bases lying between them. CDR3 nucleotides: TGTGCCAGCAGCCCTTCTGGGCTAGCCGACTCCTACGAGCAGTACTTC. Its protein product is CASSPSGLADSYEQYF.

The gene calls are TRBV29-1 and TRBJ1-2, with TRBD1 as a possible D gene (5 bases). CDR3 length: 10 residues. Germline values: CDR1 SQVTM, CDR2 ANQGSEA. Trimming took off 4 bases at V and 8 bases at J, with 8 bases between the two ends. The CDR3 spells CSVGGEGYTF. The CDR3 nucleotides are TGCAGCGTTGGGGGGGAAGGCTACACCTTC.

This clone was seen a handful of times. This chain links TRBV9 with TRBJ2-7; 11 bases agree with TRBD2. Germline CDR1 is SGDLS and CDR2 is YYNGEE. The CDR3 is 15 amino acids. V was pared by 0 bases and J by 2 bases, with 1 base of the junction left unmatched. This CDR3 is CASSVGSGRAYEQYF. CDR3 sequence (DNA): TGTGCCAGCAGCGTAGGTAGCGGGAGGGCCTACGAGCAGTACTTC.

In this sample, this clone turned up many times. The J gene is TRBJ2-3, the V gene TRBV9; possible D gene TRBD2, 5 bases. There are 17 residues in the CDR3. The ends were cut back, 4 bases at V and 0 bases at J, with 18 bases in the middle. Germline V lookup: CDR1 SGDLS, CDR2 YYNGEE. This CDR3 reads CASSSYSTTTSTDTQYF. The CDR3 DNA sequence: TGTGCCAGCAGCAGTTACTCGACTACTACTAGCACAGATACGCAGTATTTT. The full variable domain, completed using reference TRBV9 and TRBJ2-3, is DSGVTQTPKHLITATGQRVTLRCSPRSGDLSVYWYQQSLDQGLQFLIQYYNGEERAKGNILERFSAQQFPDLHSELNLSSLELGDSALYFCASSSYSTTTSTDTQYFGPGTRLTVL.

The chain couples TRBV2 to TRBJ2-3, with 9 nucleotides matching TRBD2. Per the germline V gene, CDR1 is SNHLY and CDR2 is FYNNEI. The CDR3 covers 14 residues. Trimming removed 6 bases from V and 2 bases from J; junction bases left unmatched: 3. CDR3 protein: CASRGGLATDTQYF. CDR3 sequence (DNA): TGTGCCAGCAGGGGGGGACTAGCCACAGATACGCAGTATTTT.

This clone was observed a few times. The rearrangement uses TRBV15 and TRBJ2-1; unclear D gene. V gave up 0 bases and J gave up 7 bases, with 4 bases separating them. Germline V gives CDR1 LNHNV, CDR2 YYDKDF (reference sequence). The CDR3 has 12 residues. CDR3 loop: CATSRDRNEQFF. The CDR3 DNA is TGTGCCACCAGCAGAGACCGAAATGAGCAGTTCTTC.

The rearrangement uses TRBV9 and TRBJ1-2; 8 nucleotides match TRBD1. V trimming: 4 bases; J trimming: 2 bases; junction bases outside the gene matches: 7. CDR1 is SGDLS and CDR2 is YYNGEE in the germline V gene. The CDR3 consists of 15 residues. The CDR3: CASSPGQGPNYGYTF. The CDR3, as DNA: TGTGCCAGCAGCCCTGGACAGGGTCCGAACTATGGCTACACCTTC.

This chain uses TRBV15 with TRBJ2-7; 7 nucleotides match TRBD2. V dropped 5 bases and J dropped 6; count of bases not matched to a gene: 10. The CDR3 extends over 14 amino acids. The germline gives CDR1 LNHNV, CDR2 YYDKDF (reference sequence). The CDR3 DNA sequence: TGTGCCACCAGCTCGCGGACTAGTAGCGGCGAGCAGTACTTC. It is translated as CATSSRTSSGEQYF.

Notes on this clone: This likely stems from a read error, as it lies one base from a far larger clone. J is TRBJ2-7 and V is TRBV4-1, with 14 bases fitting TRBD2. There are 15 residues in the CDR3. CDR1 and CDR2 (germline): MGHRA, YSYEKL. Germline trimming cut 4 bases from V and 2 bases from J; bases unmatched to any gene: 1. CDR3 residues: CASSPGLAGAYEQYF. The CDR3 nucleotides read TGCGCCAGCAGCCCGGGACTAGCGGGGGCCTACGAGCAGTACTTC.

This clone was counted a few times. The chain carries TRBV7-9 and TRBJ2-7; D tentatively fits TRBD1 or TRBD2 (5 bases each). CDR3 length: 13 residues. CDR1 is SEHNR, CDR2 FQNEAQ, per germline (reference sequence). V lost 5 bases, J lost 0 bases, and 8 bases lay in between. CDR3 sequence (DNA): TGTGCCAGCAGCCGGGACGACTCCTACGAGCAGTACTTC. This sequence encodes CASSRDDSYEQYF.

V is TRBV19 and J is TRBJ2-7; a possible D gene is TRBD1 (5 bases). This CDR3 has 14 amino acids. CDR1 is LNHDA and CDR2 is SQIVND in the germline V gene (reference sequence). Trimming stripped 6 bases from V and 2 bases from J, with 14 bases between. The CDR3 nucleotides read TGTGCCAGTAGCCTAGACAGCGATACCTACGAGCAGTACTTC. Protein product: CASSLDSDTYEQYF.

This clone was detected ten times or more. The rearrangement joins TRBV28 to TRBJ1-1, with TRBD1 identical over 7 bases. The J segment lost 7 bases and the V segment lost 6 bases, leaving 8 bases of the junction unmatched. CDR1 MDHEN and CDR2 SYDVKM come from the germline V gene. This CDR3 region has 13 residues. CDR3 residues: CASSNRGTVEAFF. Written as DNA, the CDR3 is TGTGCCAGCAGCAACAGGGGAACTGTTGAAGCTTTCTTT.

The V and J genes are TRBV4-1 and TRBJ1-1, with no clear D. The CDR3 totals 14 residues. CDR1 is MGHRA, CDR2 YSYEKL, per germline. Trimming took off 1 base at V and 6 bases at J, with 12 bases between the two ends. CDR3 residues: CASSQVPGRAEAFF. DNA of the CDR3: TGCGCCAGCAGCCAAGTGCCGGGTCGGGCTGAAGCTTTCTTT.

The table lists this clone with a few counts. This chain joins TRBV5-1 and TRBJ2-1; D not certain. Trimming took 7 bases from V and 1 from J, leaving 9 bases between them. Germline CDR1 and CDR2: SGHRS and YFSETQ. This CDR3 has 13 amino acids. The CDR3 is CASRSESYNEQFF. DNA of the CDR3: TGCGCCAGCCGCAGTGAATCCTACAATGAGCAGTTCTTC.

The chain couples TRBV9 to TRBJ1-2; 9 positions agree with TRBD1. The V gene end was trimmed by 3 bases and the J gene end by 7 bases; junction bases not matched to a gene: 16. Germline CDR1 and CDR2: SGDLS and YYNGEE. The CDR3 is made up of 17 amino acids. The CDR3 is CASSGSGQGLGPSGYTF. The CDR3, as DNA: TGTGCCAGCAGCGGCTCGGGACAGGGATTGGGACCTTCTGGCTACACCTTC.

This clone appeared many times. The V and J genes are TRBV2 and TRBJ2-7; 7 bases fit TRBD2. V dropped 2 bases and J dropped 2; count of bases not matched to a gene: 3. This CDR3 region has 14 residues. CDR1 is SNHLY, CDR2 FYNNEI, per germline. The DNA for the CDR3 is TGTGCCAGCAGTGAATCTAGCGGAGCCTACGAGCAGTACTTC. Translation gives CASSESSGAYEQYF. The full variable domain, completed using reference TRBV2 and TRBJ2-7, is EPEVTQTPSHQVTQMGQEVILRCVPISNHLYFYWYRQILGQKVEFLVSFYNNEISEKSEIFDDQFSVERPDGSNFTLKIRSTKLEDSAMYFCASSESSGAYEQYFGPGTRLTVT.

The chain carries TRBV7-9 and TRBJ2-7; D not certain. The V gene's germline CDR1 is SEHNR and CDR2 FQNEAQ (reference sequence). This CDR3 has 12 residues. Trimming left V 5 bases short and J 3 bases short, with 8 bases between. The CDR3 DNA reads TGTGCCAGCAGCCCAAGCCACTACGAGCAGTACTTC. Translating gives CASSPSHYEQYF.

This clone was detected many times. The rearrangement links TRBV28 to TRBJ2-7; the D gene is possibly TRBD1 (7 bases). The V gene's germline CDR1 is MDHEN and CDR2 SYDVKM. CDR3 length: 14 residues. Trimming cost V 4 bases and J 7 bases, with 17 bases left between them. The CDR3 region has the DNA TGTGCCAGCAGTTCCAGGGGGGCAATGAGGGAGCAGTACTTC. This translates into CASSSRGAMREQYF.

This chain joins TRBV25-1 and TRBJ2-7; D is undetermined. Germline CDR1 MGHDK, CDR2 SYGVNS. CDR3 length equals 12 residues. V lost 4 bases and J 7 bases, leaving 11 bases between the germline ends. The CDR3 here is CASSGGWLEQYF. The CDR3 nucleotides read TGTGCCAGCAGTGGGGGTTGGTTGGAGCAGTACTTC.

This clone is labeled medium-sized. V and J are TRBV27 and TRBJ2-2; 9 bases map to TRBD1. The CDR3 is 18 amino acids. The trim removed 2 bases at V and 4 bases at J, leaving 11 bases unmatched. Germline CDR1 is MNHEY and CDR2 is SMNVEV (reference sequence). CDR3 protein: CASSLTGGIPPSTGELFF. CDR3 DNA: TGTGCCAGCAGTTTAACAGGGGGCATCCCCCCGAGCACCGGGGAGCTGTTTTTT.

In this sample, this clone turned up many times. The chain combines TRBV7-8 with TRBJ2-3, with TRBD2 as a possible D gene (6 bases). This CDR3 contains 17 residues. CDR1 and CDR2 (germline): SGHVS, FQNEAQ. V lost 5 bases to trimming and J lost 0 bases, with 18 bases between them. The CDR3 reads CASSGEAGVTSTDTQYF. The CDR3 region has the DNA TGTGCCAGCAGCGGGGAGGCTGGGGTAACTAGCACAGATACGCAGTATTTT.

This clone was observed a few times. This chain joins TRBV6-5 and TRBJ1-5; D is unresolved. CDR3 length: 13 residues. Germline CDR1 MNHEY, CDR2 SVGAGI. Trimming shortened V by 5 bases and J by 3 bases, and 8 bases separated the two germline ends. CDR3 loop: CASSVAFNQPQHF. In nucleotides, the CDR3 is TGTGCCAGCAGTGTAGCCTTCAATCAGCCCCAGCATTTT.

This chain uses TRBV2 with TRBJ2-1, with D maybe TRBD2 (5 bases). The V gene's germline CDR1 is SNHLY and CDR2 FYNNEI. V was pared by 8 bases and J by 7 bases, with 15 bases between. This CDR3 is 13 amino acids long. CDR3: CASPRAAANEQFF. The CDR3 region has the DNA TGTGCCAGCCCCCGAGCGGCTGCTAATGAGCAGTTCTTC.

This clone was seen repeatedly, ten times or more. This rearrangement joins TRBV15 to TRBJ2-7; D is ambiguous. Germline CDR1 is LNHNV and CDR2 is YYDKDF (reference sequence). V gave up 3 bases and J gave up 2 bases, with 11 bases separating them. This CDR3 is 14 amino acids long. Here the CDR3 reads CATSSPGTTYEQYF. CDR3 sequence (DNA): TGTGCCACCAGCAGTCCTGGCACAACCTACGAGCAGTACTTC.

J is TRBJ1-2 and V is TRBV7-2, with D perhaps matching TRBD1 (5 bases). Looked up from germline, CDR1 is SGHTA and CDR2 is FQGNSA. Between the trimmed V and J ends, which lost 1 base and 8 bases, there was a span of 17 bases. The CDR3 is 15 residues long. DNA for the CDR3: TGTGCCAGCAGCTTAGAAGGGACCTCCAGTCGAGGCTACACCTTC. It translates to CASSLEGTSSRGYTF.

The CDR3 DNA sequence: TGTGCCAGCAGCTCACATCCTGGGACAGGTCACTATGGCTACACCTTC. Amino acids: CASSSHPGTGHYGYTF. The chain couples TRBV7-2 to TRBJ1-2; 8 bases align to TRBD1. The V segment lost 4 bases and the J segment 3 bases; nucleotides outside the gene matches: 10. Germline-derived CDR1 and CDR2 are SGHTA and FQGNSA. The CDR3 is 16 amino acids.

The J gene is TRBJ2-5, the V gene TRBV29-1; no firm D call. CDR1 and CDR2 from the germline V gene are SQVTM and ANQGSEA. CDR3 length: 13 residues. Trimming cost V 1 base and J 2 bases, with 8 bases left between them. The CDR3 sequence is CSVEVGVQETQYF. In nucleotides, the CDR3 is TGCAGCGTTGAAGTGGGCGTTCAAGAGACCCAGTACTTC.

The gene calls are TRBV19 and TRBJ2-7; the match to TRBD2 covers 9 bases. The V gene end was trimmed by 10 bases and the J gene end by 2 bases; junction bases not matched to a gene: 6. Germline-derived CDR1 and CDR2 are LNHDA and SQIVND (reference sequence). The CDR3 extends over 13 amino acids. For the CDR3, the DNA is TGTGCCACCCGAGCTAGCGGGGCCTACGAGCAGTACTTC. Translating gives CATRASGAYEQYF.

The genes are TRBV7-9 and TRBJ2-1, with 11 nucleotides matching TRBD1. Germline V lookup: CDR1 SEHNR, CDR2 FQNEAQ (reference sequence). V lost 3 bases to trimming and J lost 8 bases; unmatched junction nucleotides: 6. The CDR3 length is 15 residues. The CDR3 spells CASSFRDRGFYEQFF. The CDR3 DNA reads TGTGCCAGCAGCTTTCGGGACAGGGGGTTTTATGAGCAGTTCTTC. The full variable domain, rest sourced from reference TRBV7-9 and TRBJ2-1, is DTGVSQNPRHKITKRGQNVTFRCDPISEHNRLYWYRQTLGQGPEFLTYFQNEAQLEKSRLLSDRFSAERPKGSFSTLEIQRTEQGDSAMYLCASSFRDRGFYEQFFGPGTRLTVL.

This clone was counted between two and nine times. The chain uses TRBV29-1 and TRBJ2-1; 13 nucleotides line up with TRBD2. The germline V gene has CDR1 SQVTM and CDR2 ANQGSEA. The CDR3 sequence is 15 residues long. V dropped 3 bases and J dropped 7; count of bases not matched to a gene: 6. The CDR3 DNA reads as TGCAGCGTTGACTGGACTAGCGGGAGAGGTAATGAGCAGTTCTTC. Translated: CSVDWTSGRGNEQFF.